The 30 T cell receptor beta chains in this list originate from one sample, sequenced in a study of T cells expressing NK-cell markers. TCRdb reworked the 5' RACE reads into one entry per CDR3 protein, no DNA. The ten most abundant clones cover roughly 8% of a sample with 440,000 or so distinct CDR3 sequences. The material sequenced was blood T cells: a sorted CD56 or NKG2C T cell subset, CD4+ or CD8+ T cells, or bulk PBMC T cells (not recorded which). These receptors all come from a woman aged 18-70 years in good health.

The CDR3 loop reads CASSQSSYSGNTEAFF. The chain carries TRBV4-3 and TRBJ1-1. The CDR3 has 16 residues. The germline gives CDR1 LGHNA, CDR2 YSLEER.

CDR3 in amino acids: CASSLGGASYGYTF. This chain joins TRBV12-3 or TRBV12-4 and TRBJ1-2. The CDR3 length is 14 residues.

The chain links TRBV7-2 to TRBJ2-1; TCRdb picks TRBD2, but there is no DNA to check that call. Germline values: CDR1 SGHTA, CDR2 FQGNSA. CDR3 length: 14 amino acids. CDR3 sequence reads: CASSPQPLTNEQFF.

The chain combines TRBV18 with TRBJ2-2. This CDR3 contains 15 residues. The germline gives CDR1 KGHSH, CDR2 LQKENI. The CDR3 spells CASSPPAGKTGELFF.

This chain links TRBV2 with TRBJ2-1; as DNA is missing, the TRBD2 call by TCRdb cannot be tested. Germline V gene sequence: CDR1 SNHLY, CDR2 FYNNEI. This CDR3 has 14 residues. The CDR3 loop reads CASSTGTGYNEQFF.

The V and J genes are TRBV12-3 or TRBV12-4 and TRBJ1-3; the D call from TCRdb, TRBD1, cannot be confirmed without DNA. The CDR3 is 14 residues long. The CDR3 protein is CASSRRGSGNTIYF.

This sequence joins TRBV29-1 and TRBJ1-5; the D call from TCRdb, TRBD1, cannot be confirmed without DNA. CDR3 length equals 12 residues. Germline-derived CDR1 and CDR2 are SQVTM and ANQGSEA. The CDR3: CSVGHTGEPQHF.

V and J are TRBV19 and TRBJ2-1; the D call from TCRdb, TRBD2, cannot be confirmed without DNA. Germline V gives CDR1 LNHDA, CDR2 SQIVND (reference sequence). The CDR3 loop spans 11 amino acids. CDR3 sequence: CARTSANEQFF.

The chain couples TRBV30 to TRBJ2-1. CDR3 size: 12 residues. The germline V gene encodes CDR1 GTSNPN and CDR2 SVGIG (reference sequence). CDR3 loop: CAWTWEEAEQFF.

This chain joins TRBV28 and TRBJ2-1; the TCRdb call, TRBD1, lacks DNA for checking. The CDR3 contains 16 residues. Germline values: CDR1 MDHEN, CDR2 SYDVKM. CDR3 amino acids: CASSFGLQGRYNEQFF.

The CDR3 here is CASRTGGFVVPYTGELFF. This rearrangement joins TRBV6-1 to TRBJ2-2; no DNA is available, so the TRBD2 call from TCRdb remains unchecked. The germline V gene encodes CDR1 MNHNS and CDR2 SASEGT. This CDR3 contains 18 residues.

CDR3: CSARVGPSGGYTF. The chain is built from TRBV20-1 and TRBJ1-2. Per the germline V gene, CDR1 is DFQATT and CDR2 is SNEGSKA (reference sequence). The CDR3 length is 13 residues.

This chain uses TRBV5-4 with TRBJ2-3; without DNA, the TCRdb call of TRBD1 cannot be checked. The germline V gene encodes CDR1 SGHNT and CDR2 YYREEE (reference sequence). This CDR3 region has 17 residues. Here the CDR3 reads CASSLGGTNLRADTQYF.

This CDR3 reads CATSDPADWLSSYNEQFF. The rearrangement joins TRBV24-1 to TRBJ2-1; the D call of TRBD2 rests on TCRdb alone, since no DNA is present to check it. The germline V gene encodes CDR1 KGHDR and CDR2 SFDVKD. The CDR3 runs to 18 residues.

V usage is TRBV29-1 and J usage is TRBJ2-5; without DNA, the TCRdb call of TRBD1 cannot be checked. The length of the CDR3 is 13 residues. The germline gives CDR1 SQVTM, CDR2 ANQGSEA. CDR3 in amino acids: CSVPGPKTETQYF.

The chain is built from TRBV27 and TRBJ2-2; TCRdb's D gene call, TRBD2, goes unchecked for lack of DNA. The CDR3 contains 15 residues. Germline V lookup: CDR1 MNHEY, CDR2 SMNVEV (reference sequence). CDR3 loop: CASSSTSRRPGELFF.

This chain's CDR3 is CASSLVGGSPYNEQFF. V usage is TRBV5-5 and J usage is TRBJ2-1; TCRdb proposes TRBD1, but this gene call is untestable without DNA. The CDR3 extends over 16 amino acids. Looked up from germline, CDR1 is SGHKS and CDR2 is YYEKEE (reference sequence). The entire variable domain, with the rest obtained from reference TRBV5-5 and TRBJ2-1, is as follows: DAGVTQSPTHLIKTRGQQVTLRCSPISGHKSVSWYQQVLGQGPQFIFQYYEKEERGRGNFPDRFSARQFPNYSSELNVNALLLGDSALYLCASSLVGGSPYNEQFFGPGTRLTVL.

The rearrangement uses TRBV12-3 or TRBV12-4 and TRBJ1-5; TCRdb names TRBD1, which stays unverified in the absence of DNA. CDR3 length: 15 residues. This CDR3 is CASSLGPSGSQPQHF.

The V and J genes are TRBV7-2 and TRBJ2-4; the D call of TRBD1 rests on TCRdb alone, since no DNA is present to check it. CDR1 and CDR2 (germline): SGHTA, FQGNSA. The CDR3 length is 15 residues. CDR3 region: CASSLGTGSINIQYF.

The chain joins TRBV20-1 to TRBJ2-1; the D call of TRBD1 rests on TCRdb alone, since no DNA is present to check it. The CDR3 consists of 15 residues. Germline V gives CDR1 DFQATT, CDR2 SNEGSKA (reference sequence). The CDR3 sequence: CSARGTGQTYNEQFF.

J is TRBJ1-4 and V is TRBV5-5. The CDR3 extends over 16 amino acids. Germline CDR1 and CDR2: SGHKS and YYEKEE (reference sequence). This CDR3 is CASSLTPRGTNEKLFF.

CDR3 residues: CASSLARGQGINEQFF. V and J are TRBV7-2 and TRBJ2-1; the TRBD1 assignment by TCRdb is unverifiable without DNA. This CDR3 region has 16 residues. Germline V gives CDR1 SGHTA, CDR2 FQGNSA.

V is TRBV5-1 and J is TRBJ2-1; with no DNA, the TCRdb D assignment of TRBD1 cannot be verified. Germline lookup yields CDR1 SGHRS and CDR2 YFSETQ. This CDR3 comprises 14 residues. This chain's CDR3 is CASSPGVSNGEQFF.

CDR3 region: CSVAPSGQETQYF. This chain links TRBV29-1 with TRBJ2-5; TCRdb indicates TRBD2, and absent DNA this call remains unverified. The CDR3 runs 13 residues. Germline values: CDR1 SQVTM, CDR2 ANQGSEA.

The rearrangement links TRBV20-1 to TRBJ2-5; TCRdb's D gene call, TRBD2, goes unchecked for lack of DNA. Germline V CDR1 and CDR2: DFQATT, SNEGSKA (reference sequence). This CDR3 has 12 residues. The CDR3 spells CSAPLAGETQYF.

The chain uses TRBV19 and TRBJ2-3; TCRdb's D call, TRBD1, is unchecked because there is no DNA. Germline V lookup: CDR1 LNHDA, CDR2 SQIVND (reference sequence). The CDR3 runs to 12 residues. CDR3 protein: CASSIGDREQYF.

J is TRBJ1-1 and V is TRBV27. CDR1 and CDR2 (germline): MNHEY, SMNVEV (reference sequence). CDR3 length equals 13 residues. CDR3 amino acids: CASSLLGMTEAFF.

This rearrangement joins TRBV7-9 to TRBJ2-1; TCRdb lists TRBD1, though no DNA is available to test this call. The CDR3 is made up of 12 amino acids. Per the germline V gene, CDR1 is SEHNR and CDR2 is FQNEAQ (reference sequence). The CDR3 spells CATRDSYNEQFF.

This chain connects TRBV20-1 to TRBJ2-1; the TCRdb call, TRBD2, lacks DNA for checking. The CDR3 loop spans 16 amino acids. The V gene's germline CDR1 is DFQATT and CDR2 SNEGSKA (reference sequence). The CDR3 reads CSARVPSGPLYNEQFF.

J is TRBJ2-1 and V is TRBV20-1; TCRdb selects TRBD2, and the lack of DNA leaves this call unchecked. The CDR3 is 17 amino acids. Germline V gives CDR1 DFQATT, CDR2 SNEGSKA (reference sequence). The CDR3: CSAGLAGVLSSYNEQFF.